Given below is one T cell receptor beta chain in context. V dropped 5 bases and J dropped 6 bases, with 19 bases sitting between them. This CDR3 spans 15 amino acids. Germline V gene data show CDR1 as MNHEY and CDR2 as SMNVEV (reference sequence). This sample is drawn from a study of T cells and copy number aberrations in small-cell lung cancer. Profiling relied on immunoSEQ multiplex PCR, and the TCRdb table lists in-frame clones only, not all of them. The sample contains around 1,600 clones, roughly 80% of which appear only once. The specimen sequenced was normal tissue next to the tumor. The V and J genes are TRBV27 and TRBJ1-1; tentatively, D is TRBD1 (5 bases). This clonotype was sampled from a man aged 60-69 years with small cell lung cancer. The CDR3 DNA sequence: TGTGCCAGCAGTCCCTGGGGGAGGGGCGGGGCTGAAGCTTTCTTT. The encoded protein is CASSPWGRGGAEAFF.